This TCR beta chain was identified during a study of cytomegalovirus exposure and HLA in healthy donors. Across the study: From some 180 million T cells, an earlier analysis saw approximately 110 million unique TCR beta sequences. Study results and caveats: It has been reported that TCR beta sequences accurately predicted the HLA-A and HLA-B alleles of most subjects. Within a later analysis, the majority of CMV-associated TCR beta chains appeared HLA-restricted.

The CDR3 covers 14 residues. V gave up 0 bases and J gave up 14 bases; unmatched junction bases: 8. Germline V gene data show CDR1 as SGDLS and CDR2 as YYNGEE. Participants comprised healthy donors of bone marrow. In its sample, this clone was seen once. Antigen specificity is unknown. PCR involved 60 Vbeta and 13 Jbeta primers. TCRdb's table, derived via immunoSEQ multiplex PCR, lists solely in-frame clones and lacks some. There are 150,000 to 200,000 clones in the sample; around 81% occur only once, and around 2% lies in the top ten. The chain uses TRBV9 and TRBJ2-3; 11 nucleotides line up with TRBD2. The sequence was obtained from a woman aged 18 to 35 in good health and CMV-seropositive. Source material: PBMCs. CDR3: CASSVGLAGGPPYF. CDR3 DNA: TGTGCCAGCAGCGTAGGATTAGCGGGGGGGCCACCGTATTTT.